This TCR beta chain derives from a study of T cells in Graves' hyperthyroidism and ophthalmopathy. As for the study in general: Peripheral blood specimens were obtained at initial diagnosis, prior to any treatment.

About this clonotype: This sequence may be a read error, since a much larger clone differs from it by one base.

Graves' hyperthyroidism showing no ophthalmopathy progression within 18 months was considered stable. Based on clinical symptoms, serum thyroxine and TRAb, thyroid ultrasound and orbital computed tomography, diagnoses were reached. From 10 ml of fresh peripheral blood, PBMCs were isolated. Germline V gene lookup returns CDR1 PRHDT and CDR2 FYEKMQ (reference sequence). This CDR3 has 16 residues. Regions amplified from RNA transcripts were the TCR beta CDR3 regions. The HTBI primer set was used in a first-round RT-PCR of the TCR CDR3. MiXCR, run by TCRdb on the multiplex PCR reads, gives a single entry per CDR3 protein. The sample consists of under 700,000 distinct CDR3 sequences, roughly a sixth of them appearing once.

This TCR came from a woman younger than 30 with Graves' hyperthyroidism. The sequenced material came from blood. J is TRBJ2-7 and V is TRBV13; weak D call: TRBD2 (6 bases). Judging by the DNA end, TRBJ2-1 fits better; the J call may be wrong. The CDR3 sequence: CASSLLRESPSYEQFF. In DNA, the CDR3 is TGTGCCAGCAGCCTCCTACGGGAGTCCCCATCCTACGAGCAGTTCTTC.